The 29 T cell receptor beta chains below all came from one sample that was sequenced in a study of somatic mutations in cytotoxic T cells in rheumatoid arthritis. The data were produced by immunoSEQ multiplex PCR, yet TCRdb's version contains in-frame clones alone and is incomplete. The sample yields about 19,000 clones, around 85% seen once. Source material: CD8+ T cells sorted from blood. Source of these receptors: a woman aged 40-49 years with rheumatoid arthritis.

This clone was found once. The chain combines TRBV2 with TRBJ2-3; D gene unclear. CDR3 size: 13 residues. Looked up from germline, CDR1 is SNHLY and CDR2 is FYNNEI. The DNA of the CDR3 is TGTGCGAGCGCTAGACGGGTGGGAGATACGCAGTATTTT. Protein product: CASARRVGDTQYF. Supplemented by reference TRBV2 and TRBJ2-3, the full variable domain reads EPEVTQTPSHQVTQMGQEVILRCVPISNHLYFYWYRQILGQKVEFLVSFYNNEISEKSEIFDDQFSVERPDGSNFTLKIRSTKLEDSAMYFCASARRVGDTQYFGPGTRLTVL.

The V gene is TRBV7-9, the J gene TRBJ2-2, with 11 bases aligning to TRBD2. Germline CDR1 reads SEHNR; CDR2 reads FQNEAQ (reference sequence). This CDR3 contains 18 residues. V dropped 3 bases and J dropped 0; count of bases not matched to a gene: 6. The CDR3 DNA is TGTGCCAGCAGCTTGGGACTAGCGGTCCTCGCGAACACCGGGGAGCTGTTTTTT. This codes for CASSLGLAVLANTGELFF.

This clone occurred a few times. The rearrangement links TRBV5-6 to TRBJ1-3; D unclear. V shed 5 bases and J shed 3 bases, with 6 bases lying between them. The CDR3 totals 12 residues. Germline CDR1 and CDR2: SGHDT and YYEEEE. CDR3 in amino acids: CASSLGGNTIYF. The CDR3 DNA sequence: TGTGCCAGCAGTCTCGGTGGAAACACCATATATTTT.

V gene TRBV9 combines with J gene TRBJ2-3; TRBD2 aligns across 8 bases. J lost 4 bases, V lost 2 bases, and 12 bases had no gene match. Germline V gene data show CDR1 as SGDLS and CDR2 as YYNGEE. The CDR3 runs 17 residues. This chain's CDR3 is CASSVPIAGPGPDTQYF. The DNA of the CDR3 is TGTGCCAGCAGCGTCCCCATAGCGGGGCCTGGCCCAGATACGCAGTATTTT.

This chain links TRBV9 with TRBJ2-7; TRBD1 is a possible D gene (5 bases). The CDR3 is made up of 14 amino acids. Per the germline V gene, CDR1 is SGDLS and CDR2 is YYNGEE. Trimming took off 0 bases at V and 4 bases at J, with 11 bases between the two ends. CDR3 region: CASSVGVDTYEQYF. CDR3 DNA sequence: TGTGCCAGCAGCGTAGGTGTGGACACTTACGAGCAGTACTTC.

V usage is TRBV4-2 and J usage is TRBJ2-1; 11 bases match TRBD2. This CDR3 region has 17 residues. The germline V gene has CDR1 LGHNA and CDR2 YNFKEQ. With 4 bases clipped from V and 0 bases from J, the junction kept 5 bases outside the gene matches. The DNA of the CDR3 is TGTGCCAGCAGCCCGAGACTAGCGGGGAGCTCCTACAATGAGCAGTTCTTC. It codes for CASSPRLAGSSYNEQFF.

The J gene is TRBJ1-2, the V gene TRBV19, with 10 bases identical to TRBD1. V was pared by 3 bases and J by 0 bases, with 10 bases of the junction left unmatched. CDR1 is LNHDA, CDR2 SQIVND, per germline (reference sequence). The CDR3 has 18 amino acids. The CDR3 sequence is CASSIIGDRGPTNYGYTF. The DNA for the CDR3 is TGTGCCAGTAGTATTATCGGGGACAGGGGCCCTACTAACTATGGCTACACCTTC. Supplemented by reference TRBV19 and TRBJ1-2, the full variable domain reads DGGITQSPKYLFRKEGQNVTLSCEQNLNHDAMYWYRQDPGQGLRLIYYSQIVNDFQKGDIAEGYSVSREKKESFPLTVTSAQKNPTAFYLCASSIIGDRGPTNYGYTFGSGTRLTVV.

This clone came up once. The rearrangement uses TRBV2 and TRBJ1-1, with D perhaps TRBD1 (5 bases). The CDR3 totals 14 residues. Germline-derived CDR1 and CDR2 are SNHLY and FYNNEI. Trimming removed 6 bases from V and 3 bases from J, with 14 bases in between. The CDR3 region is CASSPQVLDTEAFF. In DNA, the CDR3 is TGTGCCAGCAGCCCACAGGTGTTGGACACTGAAGCTTTCTTT.

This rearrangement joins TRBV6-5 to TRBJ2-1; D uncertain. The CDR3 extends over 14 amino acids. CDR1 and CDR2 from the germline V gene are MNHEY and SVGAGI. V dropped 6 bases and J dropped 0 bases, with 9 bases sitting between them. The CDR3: CASRLESSYNEQFF. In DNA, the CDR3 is TGTGCCAGCAGGTTAGAAAGCTCCTACAATGAGCAGTTCTTC.

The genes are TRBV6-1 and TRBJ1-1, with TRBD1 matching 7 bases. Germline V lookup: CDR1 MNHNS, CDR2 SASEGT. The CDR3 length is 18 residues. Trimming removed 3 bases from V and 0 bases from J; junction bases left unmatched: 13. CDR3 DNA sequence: TGTGCCAGCAGTGACAGGTCAGACAGGGCAACCATGAACACTGAAGCTTTCTTT. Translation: CASSDRSDRATMNTEAFF.

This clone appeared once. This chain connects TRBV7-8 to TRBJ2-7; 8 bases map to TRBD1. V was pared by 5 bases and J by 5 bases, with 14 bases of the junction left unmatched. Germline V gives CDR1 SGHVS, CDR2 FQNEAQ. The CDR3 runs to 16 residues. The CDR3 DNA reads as TGTGCCAGCAGCCTTCTGGACAGGGCTGAAGACCACGAGCAGTACTTC. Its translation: CASSLLDRAEDHEQYF.

The CDR3: CASSFSVSGANVLTF. DNA for the CDR3: TGTGCCAGCAGCTTTTCTGTCTCTGGGGCCAACGTCCTGACTTTC. The chain has TRBV13 and TRBJ2-6, with D unclear. The CDR3 covers 15 residues. Deletions cut 3 bases from V and 0 bases from J, with 6 bases between. Germline V gene data show CDR1 as PRHDT and CDR2 as FYEKMQ (reference sequence).

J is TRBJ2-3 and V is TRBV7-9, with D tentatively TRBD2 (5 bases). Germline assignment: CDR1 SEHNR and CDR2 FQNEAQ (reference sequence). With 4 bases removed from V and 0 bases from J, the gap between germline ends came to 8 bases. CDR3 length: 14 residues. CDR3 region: CASSSPGSTDTQYF. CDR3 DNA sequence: TGTGCCAGCAGCTCACCGGGGAGCACAGATACGCAGTATTTT.

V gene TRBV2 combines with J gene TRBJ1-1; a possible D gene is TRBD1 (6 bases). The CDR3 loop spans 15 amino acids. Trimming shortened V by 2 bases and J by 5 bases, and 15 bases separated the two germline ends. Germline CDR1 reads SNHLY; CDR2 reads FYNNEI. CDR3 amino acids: CASSELQGRKTEAFF. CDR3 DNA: TGTGCCAGCAGTGAATTACAGGGAAGGAAAACTGAAGCTTTCTTT.

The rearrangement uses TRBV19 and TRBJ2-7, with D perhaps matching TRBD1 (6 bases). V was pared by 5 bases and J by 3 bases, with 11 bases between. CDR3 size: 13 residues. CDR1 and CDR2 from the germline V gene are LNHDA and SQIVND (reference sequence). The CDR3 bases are TGTGCCAGTAGTCCCGGGACAAACTACGAGCAGTACTTC. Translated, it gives CASSPGTNYEQYF.

The CDR3 reads CASSLASGGPYEQYF. CDR3 DNA: TGTGCCAGCAGCTTGGCGTCAGGGGGTCCCTACGAGCAGTACTTC. The rearrangement uses TRBV5-5 and TRBJ2-7; 7 bases line up with TRBD1. The CDR3 consists of 15 residues. Germline lookup yields CDR1 SGHKS and CDR2 YYEKEE (reference sequence). V gave up 0 bases and J gave up 2 bases; unmatched junction bases: 5.

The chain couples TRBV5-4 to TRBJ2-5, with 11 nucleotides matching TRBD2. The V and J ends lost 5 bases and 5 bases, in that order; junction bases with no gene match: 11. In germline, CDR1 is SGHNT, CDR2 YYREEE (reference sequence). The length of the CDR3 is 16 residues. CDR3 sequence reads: CASSWITSGGGETQYF. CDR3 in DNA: TGTGCCAGCAGTTGGATAACTAGCGGGGGCGGTGAGACCCAGTACTTC.

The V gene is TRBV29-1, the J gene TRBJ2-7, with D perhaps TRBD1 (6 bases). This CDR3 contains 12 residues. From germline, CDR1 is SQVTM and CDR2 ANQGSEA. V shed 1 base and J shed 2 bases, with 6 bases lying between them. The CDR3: CSVEAGAYEQYF. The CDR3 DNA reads TGCAGCGTTGAAGCAGGGGCCTACGAGCAGTACTTC.

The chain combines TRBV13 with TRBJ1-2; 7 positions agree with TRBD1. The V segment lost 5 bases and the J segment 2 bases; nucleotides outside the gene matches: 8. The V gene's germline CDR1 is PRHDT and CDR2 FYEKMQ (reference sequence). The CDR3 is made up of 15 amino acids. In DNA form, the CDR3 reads TGTGCCAGCAGCCTGACGGGACAGCCCAACTATGGCTACACCTTC. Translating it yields CASSLTGQPNYGYTF.

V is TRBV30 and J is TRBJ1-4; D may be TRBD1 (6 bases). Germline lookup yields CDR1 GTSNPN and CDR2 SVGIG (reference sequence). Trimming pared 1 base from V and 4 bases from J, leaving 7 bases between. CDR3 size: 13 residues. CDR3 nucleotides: TGTGCCTGGAGTGGGGGGCTTAATGAAAAACTGTTTTTT. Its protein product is CAWSGGLNEKLFF.

The CDR3 nucleotides read TGTGCCAGCAGCGTAGAGCCCCTCTACGAGCAGTACTTC. It codes for CASSVEPLYEQYF. V is TRBV9 and J is TRBJ2-7; D gene unclear. The germline gives CDR1 SGDLS, CDR2 YYNGEE. V dropped 0 bases and J dropped 3 bases, with 7 bases sitting between them. The CDR3 loop spans 13 amino acids. Full variable domain (remainder filled in from reference TRBV9 and TRBJ2-7): DSGVTQTPKHLITATGQRVTLRCSPRSGDLSVYWYQQSLDQGLQFLIQYYNGEERAKGNILERFSAQQFPDLHSELNLSSLELGDSALYFCASSVEPLYEQYFGPGTRLTVT.

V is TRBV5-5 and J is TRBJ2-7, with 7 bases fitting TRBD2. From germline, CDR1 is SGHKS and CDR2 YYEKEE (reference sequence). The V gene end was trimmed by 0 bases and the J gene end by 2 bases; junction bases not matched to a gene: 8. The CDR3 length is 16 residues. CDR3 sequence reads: CASSLASIAGAYEQYF. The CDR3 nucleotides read TGTGCCAGCAGCTTGGCGAGTATAGCGGGCGCCTACGAGCAGTACTTC. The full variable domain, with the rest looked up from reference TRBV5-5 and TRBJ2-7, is DAGVTQSPTHLIKTRGQQVTLRCSPISGHKSVSWYQQVLGQGPQFIFQYYEKEERGRGNFPDRFSARQFPNYSSELNVNALLLGDSALYLCASSLASIAGAYEQYFGPGTRLTVT.

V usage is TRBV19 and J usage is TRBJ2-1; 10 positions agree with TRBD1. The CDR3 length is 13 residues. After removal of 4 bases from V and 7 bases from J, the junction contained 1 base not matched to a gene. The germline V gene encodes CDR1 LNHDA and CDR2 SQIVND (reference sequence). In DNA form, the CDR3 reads TGTGCCAGTAGTACGGGACAGGGGAATGAGCAGTTCTTC. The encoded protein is CASSTGQGNEQFF.

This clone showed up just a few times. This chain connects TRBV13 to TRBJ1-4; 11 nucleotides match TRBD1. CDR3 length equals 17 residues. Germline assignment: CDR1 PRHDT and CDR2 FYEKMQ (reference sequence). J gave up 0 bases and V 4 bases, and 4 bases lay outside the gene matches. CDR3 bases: TGTGCCAGCAGCTCCCCGGGACAGGGGGCAACTAATGAAAAACTGTTTTTT. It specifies CASSSPGQGATNEKLFF. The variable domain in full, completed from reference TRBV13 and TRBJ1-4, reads AAGVIQSPRHLIKEKRETATLKCYPIPRHDTVYWYQQGPGQDPQFLISFYEKMQSDKGSIPDRFSAQQFSDYHSELNMSSLELGDSALYFCASSSPGQGATNEKLFFGSGTQLSVL.

The DNA of the CDR3 is TGTGCCAGCAGCTACCCGACTAACGGGAGTTTGACAGATACGCAGTATTTT. Protein sequence: CASSYPTNGSLTDTQYF. J is TRBJ2-3 and V is TRBV11-2; perhaps TRBD2 as D (6 bases). The V end was cut by 4 bases, the J end by 3 bases, with 20 bases between. Germline V gene data show CDR1 as SGHAT and CDR2 as FQNNGV. The CDR3 runs 17 residues.

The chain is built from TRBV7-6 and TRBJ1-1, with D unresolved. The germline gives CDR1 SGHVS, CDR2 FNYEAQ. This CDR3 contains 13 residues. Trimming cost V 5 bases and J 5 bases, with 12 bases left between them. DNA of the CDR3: TGTGCCAGCAGCCAGGAACCCCATACTGAAGCTTTCTTT. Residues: CASSQEPHTEAFF.

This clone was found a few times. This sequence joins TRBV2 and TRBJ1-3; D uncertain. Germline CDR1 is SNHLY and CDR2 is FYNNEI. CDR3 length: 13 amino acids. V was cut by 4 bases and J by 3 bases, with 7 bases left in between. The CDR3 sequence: CASSGGFGNTIYF. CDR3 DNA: TGTGCCAGCAGTGGAGGTTTTGGAAACACCATATATTTT.

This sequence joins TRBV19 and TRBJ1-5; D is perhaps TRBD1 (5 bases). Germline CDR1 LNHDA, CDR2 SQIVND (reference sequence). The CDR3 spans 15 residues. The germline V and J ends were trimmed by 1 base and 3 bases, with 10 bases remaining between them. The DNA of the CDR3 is TGTGCCAGTAGTATAGGGGGACTAGCCAATCAGCCCCAGCATTTT. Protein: CASSIGGLANQPQHF.

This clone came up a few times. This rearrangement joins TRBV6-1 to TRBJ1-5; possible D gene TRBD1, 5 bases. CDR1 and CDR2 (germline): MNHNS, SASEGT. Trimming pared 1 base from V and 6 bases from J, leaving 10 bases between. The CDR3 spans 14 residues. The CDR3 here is CASSEGDGGQPQHF. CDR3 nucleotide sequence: TGTGCCAGCAGTGAAGGGGACGGGGGTCAGCCCCAGCATTTT.